This TCR beta chain was sequenced in a study of control samples from healthy donors and cancer patients. The protocol was immunoSEQ multiplex PCR, while the TCRdb copy is restricted to in-frame clones and leaves out a portion. There are 100,000 to 150,000 clones in the sample; about 90% occur only once, and under 2% lies in the top ten. The CDR3 runs to 17 residues. The germline V gene encodes CDR1 MDHEN and CDR2 SYDVKM. V was clipped by 1 base and J by 10 bases, with 23 bases between them. The genes are TRBV28 and TRBJ2-1; possibly TRBD1 for D (6 bases). The sample comprised blood. This receptor was taken from a young man in good health. The chain's CDR3 is CASSLYFVGRARGEQFF. DNA for the CDR3: TGTGCCAGCAGTTTATATTTTGTGGGGCGGGCAAGGGGGGAGCAGTTCTTC.